Following are 26 T cell receptor beta chains from one sample sequenced in a study of blood T cells in healthy people across ages. A second about 6 to 12 cycle PCR used barcoded and J-beta primers. MiXCR, run by TCRdb on the 5' RACE reads, gives a single entry per CDR3 protein. In the table there are 1.5 million to 1.8 million distinct CDR3 sequences, approximately 43% of which are singletons. Sample: blood. These TCRs come from a woman between 18 and 29 years old in good health.

This clonotype was detected only once. The chain is built from TRBV7-2 and TRBJ1-2; 8 bases map to TRBD1. With 1 base clipped from V and 0 bases from J, the junction kept 10 bases outside the gene matches. The CDR3 extends over 18 amino acids. Germline V CDR1 and CDR2: SGHTA, FQGNSA. The CDR3 loop is CASSLDLTGGNPNYGYTF. The CDR3 DNA sequence: TGTGCCAGCAGCTTAGATCTTACAGGGGGGAATCCTAACTATGGCTACACCTTC.

V and J are TRBV3-1 and TRBJ2-7; D is unresolved. V was trimmed by 8 bases and J by 10 bases, leaving 15 bases between them. Germline V gene data show CDR1 as LGHDT and CDR2 as YNNKEL (reference sequence). This CDR3 comprises 11 residues. CDR3 amino acids: CASGALRYQYF. In nucleotides, the CDR3 is TGTGCCAGCGGCGCCCTGAGGTACCAGTACTTC.

In this sample, this clonotype turned up a few times. The chain joins TRBV21-1 to TRBJ1-4. TRBV21-1 is designated a pseudogene. This CDR3 is 14 amino acids long. CDR3 residues: CASSKVRFNEKLFF. CDR3 in DNA: TGTGCCAGCAGCAAAGTCAGGTTTAATGAAAAACTGTTTTTT.

This clonotype was detected once. V gene TRBV9 combines with J gene TRBJ2-1, with 8 bases lining up with TRBD2. This CDR3 contains 16 residues. V was pared by 4 bases and J by 5 bases, with 11 bases of the junction left unmatched. The germline CDR1 and CDR2 sequences are SGDLS and YYNGEE. The CDR3 spells CASSPSGLGLNNEQFF. The CDR3 region has the DNA TGTGCCAGCAGCCCCTCGGGACTAGGACTAAACAATGAGCAGTTCTTC. Using reference TRBV9 and TRBJ2-1 for the parts outside the CDR3, the full variable domain is DSGVTQTPKHLITATGQRVTLRCSPRSGDLSVYWYQQSLDQGLQFLIQYYNGEERAKGNILERFSAQQFPDLHSELNLSSLELGDSALYFCASSPSGLGLNNEQFFGPGTRLTVL.

The V gene is TRBV2, the J gene TRBJ2-3; 12 positions agree with TRBD2. The CDR3 runs 16 residues. CDR1 and CDR2 from the germline V gene are SNHLY and FYNNEI. With 6 bases clipped from V and 6 bases from J, the junction kept 10 bases outside the gene matches. CDR3 DNA: TGTGCCAGCAGAACTAGGACTAGCGGGGATTCGGATACGCAGTATTTT. This encodes CASRTRTSGDSDTQYF. The full variable domain, in which reference TRBV2 and TRBJ2-3 provide the parts outside the CDR3, is EPEVTQTPSHQVTQMGQEVILRCVPISNHLYFYWYRQILGQKVEFLVSFYNNEISEKSEIFDDQFSVERPDGSNFTLKIRSTKLEDSAMYFCASRTRTSGDSDTQYFGPGTRLTVL.

This clonotype has more than one count but fewer than ten. The CDR3 loop reads CASSLGWGTSYNEQFF. In DNA, the CDR3 is TGTGCCAGCAGCTTAGGATGGGGGACCTCCTACAATGAGCAGTTCTTC. The chain recombines TRBV11-2 with TRBJ2-1; D tentatively fits TRBD1 or TRBD2 (5 bases each). The germline V and J ends were trimmed by 1 base and 0 bases, with 10 bases remaining between them. Germline V lookup: CDR1 SGHAT, CDR2 FQNNGV. The CDR3 runs 16 residues.

J is TRBJ1-3 and V is TRBV3-1; no reliable D call. Germline V gene lookup returns CDR1 LGHDT and CDR2 YNNKEL (reference sequence). The germline V and J ends were trimmed by 2 bases and 4 bases, with 12 bases remaining between them. There are 15 residues in the CDR3. CDR3 in DNA: TGTGCCAGCAGCCAATATGGTGGCTCCGGAAACACCATATATTTT. It is translated as CASSQYGGSGNTIYF.

This clonotype came up many times. DNA of the CDR3: TGCAGTGCCAGGAAGGGGCCTAATGAAAAACTGTTTTTT. It is translated as CSARKGPNEKLFF. The chain has TRBV20-1 and TRBJ1-4, with D perhaps matching TRBD1 (5 bases). This CDR3 region has 13 residues. Germline values: CDR1 DFQATT, CDR2 SNEGSKA (reference sequence). V was trimmed by 6 bases and J by 3 bases, leaving 11 bases between them.

In this sample, this clonotype turned up a few times. The rearrangement links TRBV5-1 to TRBJ2-7, with D perhaps TRBD2 (5 bases). Germline V gives CDR1 SGHRS, CDR2 YFSETQ. This CDR3 spans 13 amino acids. V gave up 2 bases and J gave up 6 bases, with 12 bases separating them. CDR3 amino acids: CASSFHPGSEQYF. The CDR3 bases are TGCGCCAGCAGCTTCCACCCGGGGTCCGAGCAGTACTTC.

The chain couples TRBV18 to TRBJ2-4, with unresolved D. CDR1 is KGHSH, CDR2 LQKENI, per germline. CDR3 length: 14 residues. V lost 3 bases to trimming and J lost 3 bases, with 9 bases between them. The CDR3 DNA sequence: TGTGCCAGCTCACCCGGCTGGATCAAAAACATTCAGTACTTC. It translates to CASSPGWIKNIQYF.

The J gene is TRBJ2-1, the V gene TRBV29-1; 7 nucleotides line up with TRBD1. The CDR3 loop spans 12 amino acids. The germline V gene has CDR1 SQVTM and CDR2 ANQGSEA. The V and J ends lost 6 bases and 10 bases, in that order; junction bases with no gene match: 9. CDR3 DNA sequence: TGCAGCGTCGATAAGGGGGCACGCGAGCAGTTCTTC. Translated: CSVDKGAREQFF.

This clonotype has a single count. The CDR3 loop reads CASRPGLAISEQFF. The CDR3, as DNA: TGTGCCAGCAGACCTGGACTAGCAATATCTGAGCAGTTCTTC. J is TRBJ2-1 and V is TRBV28; the match to TRBD2 covers 8 bases. This CDR3 spans 14 amino acids. V lost 6 bases, J lost 9 bases, and 10 bases stayed unmatched. CDR1 and CDR2 from the germline V gene are MDHEN and SYDVKM.

This sequence joins TRBV20-1 and TRBJ2-1; 8 nucleotides match TRBD2. V dropped 5 bases and J dropped 2; count of bases not matched to a gene: 5. The CDR3 totals 14 residues. Germline-derived CDR1 and CDR2 are DFQATT and SNEGSKA (reference sequence). The CDR3 loop is CSALGLVTYNEQFF. CDR3 bases: TGCAGTGCTCTGGGACTAGTGACCTACAATGAGCAGTTCTTC.

This sequence joins TRBV27 and TRBJ2-5; possible D gene TRBD1, 6 bases. The J call may be incorrect, as the DNA end agrees better with TRBJ2-7. Germline V gene lookup returns CDR1 MNHEY and CDR2 SMNVEV (reference sequence). The CDR3 covers 17 residues. CDR3 nucleotide sequence: TGTGCCAGCAGTTTAGCGCTGAGGGGGTCGGCCTCCTACGAGCAGTACTTC. Its protein is CASSLALRGSASYEQYF.

The rearrangement links TRBV7-3 to TRBJ2-1; D is ambiguous. Germline V gives CDR1 SGHTA, CDR2 FQGTGA. V lost 3 bases, J lost 6 bases, and 24 bases lay in between. CDR3 length: 18 amino acids. The CDR3 is CASSFLSGVSDGTNEQFF. The CDR3 DNA sequence: TGTGCCAGCAGCTTTCTAAGTGGTGTGAGTGACGGAACCAATGAGCAGTTCTTC.

On this clonotype itself: At one end the junction does not follow the germline gene, possibly because of a read error. The chain joins TRBV12-3 or TRBV12-4 to TRBJ1-3; D ambiguous. The CDR3 is made up of 14 amino acids. The DNA of the CDR3 is TGTGCCAGCAGCGAAGGCCCGTTTGCGAACATCATATATTTT. This gives the protein CASSEGPFANIIYF.

This clonotype turned up a few times. The V and J genes are TRBV10-3 and TRBJ1-1, with D tentatively TRBD1 (5 bases). Trimming stripped 5 bases from V and 6 bases from J, with 13 bases between. The CDR3 is 13 amino acids. Germline lookup yields CDR1 ENHRY and CDR2 SYGVKD. The CDR3 nucleotides read TGTGCCATCAGTCAGGGAGTTTTACCTGAAGCTTTCTTT. Its translation is CAISQGVLPEAFF.

The chain is built from TRBV24-1 and TRBJ2-7; D is ambiguous. Trimming shortened V by 4 bases and J by 7 bases, and 13 bases separated the two germline ends. Germline CDR1 reads KGHDR; CDR2 reads SFDVKD. The CDR3 loop spans 13 amino acids. In DNA, the CDR3 is TGTGCCACCAGTGAGCCAGTAGCTGGAGAGCAGTACTTC. Protein product: CATSEPVAGEQYF.

This clonotype was detected a few times. This rearrangement joins TRBV6-5 to TRBJ2-3; 9 positions match TRBD2. The trim removed 0 bases at V and 5 bases at J, leaving 12 bases unmatched. CDR1 is MNHEY, CDR2 SVGAGI, per germline. The CDR3 has 18 amino acids. Written as DNA, the CDR3 is TGTGCCAGCAGTTACTCGACTTTCGCTAGCGGGACGGGAGATACGCAGTATTTT. This encodes CASSYSTFASGTGDTQYF.

The chain combines TRBV20-1 with TRBJ1-2; TRBD1 is a possible D gene (5 bases). There are 11 residues in the CDR3. Germline CDR1 and CDR2: DFQATT and SNEGSKA (reference sequence). The V end was cut by 3 bases, the J end by 9 bases, with 11 bases between. CDR3 residues: CSASPGGSYTF. The CDR3, as DNA: TGCAGTGCTAGTCCTGGGGGAAGCTACACCTTC.

The chain couples TRBV9 to TRBJ2-3; weak D call: TRBD2 (6 bases). Germline lookup yields CDR1 SGDLS and CDR2 YYNGEE. Trimming pared 4 bases from V and 1 base from J, leaving 13 bases between. The CDR3 extends over 15 amino acids. The CDR3, as DNA: TGTGCCAGCAGCCCGGCGGGATCCCGCACAGATACGCAGTATTTT. The encoded protein is CASSPAGSRTDTQYF.

The chain has TRBV12-3 or TRBV12-4 and TRBJ2-5; D is possibly TRBD2 (6 bases). This CDR3 comprises 18 residues. Trimming shortened V by 1 base and J by 11 bases, and 29 bases separated the two germline ends. The CDR3 is CASSLVRGTPTRLRGQYF. The CDR3 DNA sequence: TGTGCCAGCAGTTTAGTTCGGGGAACCCCGACTAGACTACGTGGGCAGTACTTC.

This sequence joins TRBV4-1 and TRBJ2-1; D is tentatively TRBD1 or TRBD2 (5 bases each). From germline, CDR1 is MGHRA and CDR2 YSYEKL. The CDR3 totals 15 residues. Trimming removed 3 bases from V and 10 bases from J, with 19 bases in between. DNA for the CDR3: TGCGCCAGCAGCCACCGGGAAAAAAGAACAGGCGAGCAGTTCTTC. As protein: CASSHREKRTGEQFF.

J is TRBJ2-5 and V is TRBV7-2; 12 positions agree with TRBD2. The CDR3 consists of 16 residues. CDR1 is SGHTA, CDR2 FQGNSA, per germline. The junction had 4 bases not matched to a gene; V was cut back by 5 bases and J by 0 bases. The CDR3 sequence: CASSHTSGGYQETQYF. The CDR3 DNA reads TGTGCCAGCAGCCACACTAGCGGGGGGTACCAAGAGACCCAGTACTTC. The full variable domain, in which reference TRBV7-2 and TRBJ2-5 provide the parts outside the CDR3, is GAGVSQSPSNKVTEKGKDVELRCDPISGHTALYWYRQSLGQGLEFLIYFQGNSAPDKSGLPSDRFSAERTGGSVSTLTIQRTQQEDSAVYLCASSHTSGGYQETQYFGPGTRLLVL.

This clonotype was seen a few times. The chain recombines TRBV27 with TRBJ2-7; D gene unclear. Germline V gene data show CDR1 as MNHEY and CDR2 as SMNVEV (reference sequence). This CDR3 comprises 12 residues. V was trimmed by 4 bases and J by 3 bases, leaving 7 bases between them. The CDR3 DNA follows: TGTGCCAGCAGTTCATCCCTCTACGAGCAGTACTTC. Translation: CASSSSLYEQYF.

This clonotype was found a few times. This sequence joins TRBV6-5 and TRBJ2-1, with 7 positions matching TRBD2. V lost 7 bases to trimming and J lost 7 bases; unmatched junction nucleotides: 10. Germline CDR1 and CDR2: MNHEY and SVGAGI. This CDR3 contains 14 residues. The CDR3 coding sequence is TGTGCCAGCATCCCCTCGGGACTACGAAATGAGCAGTTCTTC. Its translation is CASIPSGLRNEQFF.